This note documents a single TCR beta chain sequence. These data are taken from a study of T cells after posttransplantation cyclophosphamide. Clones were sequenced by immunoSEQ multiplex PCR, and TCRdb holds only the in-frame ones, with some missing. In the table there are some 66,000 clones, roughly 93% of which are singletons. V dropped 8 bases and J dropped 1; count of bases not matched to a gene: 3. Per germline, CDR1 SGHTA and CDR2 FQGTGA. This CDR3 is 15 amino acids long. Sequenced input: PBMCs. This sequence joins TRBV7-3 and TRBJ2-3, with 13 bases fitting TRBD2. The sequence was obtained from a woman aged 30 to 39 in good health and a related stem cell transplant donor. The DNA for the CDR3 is TGTGCCAGCGGCGGACTAGCGGGGGGCACAGATACGCAGTATTTT. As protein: CASGGLAGGTDTQYF.